The entry below describes one T cell receptor (beta chain). This record belongs to a study of blood T cell repertoires in COVID-19. Across the whole study: Samples taken during acute and convalescent COVID-19 were collected in the United States, Italy and Spain. The cDNA or gDNA used as material had been derived from T cells, B-cell-depleted T cells, or PBMCs.

Germline CDR1 is LNHDA and CDR2 is SQIVND (reference sequence). Trimming took off 4 bases at V and 2 bases at J, with 9 bases between the two ends. This CDR3 is 13 amino acids long. As originally analysed: Amplified reference gene primers provided the basis for estimating nucleated cell counts. This table comes from immunoSEQ multiplex PCR, and its TCRdb copy is limited to in-frame clones, with some not included. Clonal size and the V and J genes are those of that table, whereas D and trimming came from the DNA. The sample lists under 140,000 clones, more than 75% occurring once. The receptor was isolated from a woman in her 50s with acute or convalescent COVID-19. Sequencing was carried out using peripheral blood. The chain is built from TRBV19 and TRBJ2-7; D might be TRBD1 (5 bases). The CDR3 region is CASSTQGTYEQYF. Written as DNA, the CDR3 is TGTGCCAGTAGTACCCAGGGAACCTACGAGCAGTACTTC. Variable domain in full (rest from reference TRBV19 and TRBJ2-7): DGGITQSPKYLFRKEGQNVTLSCEQNLNHDAMYWYRQDPGQGLRLIYYSQIVNDFQKGDIAEGYSVSREKKESFPLTVTSAQKNPTAFYLCASSTQGTYEQYFGPGTRLTVT.